This T cell receptor (beta chain) was identified in a study of blood T cell repertoires in COVID-19. Study-level background: The United States, Italy and Spain provided the acute and convalescent COVID-19 samples. PBMCs, B-cell-depleted T cells, or T cells provided the cDNA or gDNA that made up the material.

In the original workflow: Nucleated cell counts were estimated from reference gene primer amplification. The data were produced by immunoSEQ multiplex PCR, yet TCRdb's version contains in-frame clones alone and is incomplete. The V and J calls and clone size are taken from that table; D and trimming were inferred from the DNA. The sample includes 65,000 to 80,000 clones, about 88% of them seen just once. In this sample, this clone turned up once. There are 15 residues in the CDR3. The germline gives CDR1 MNHNY, CDR2 SVGAGI (reference sequence). The V segment lost 5 bases and the J segment 0 bases; nucleotides outside the gene matches: 3.

The chain has TRBV6-6 and TRBJ1-5, with TRBD1 identical over 8 bases. This receptor was taken from a human donor in a cohort sampled during active COVID-19. Sequenced: peripheral blood. CDR3 sequence reads: CASSADRGSNQPQHF. Written as DNA, the CDR3 is TGTGCCAGCAGTGCCGACAGGGGTAGCAATCAGCCCCAGCATTTT.